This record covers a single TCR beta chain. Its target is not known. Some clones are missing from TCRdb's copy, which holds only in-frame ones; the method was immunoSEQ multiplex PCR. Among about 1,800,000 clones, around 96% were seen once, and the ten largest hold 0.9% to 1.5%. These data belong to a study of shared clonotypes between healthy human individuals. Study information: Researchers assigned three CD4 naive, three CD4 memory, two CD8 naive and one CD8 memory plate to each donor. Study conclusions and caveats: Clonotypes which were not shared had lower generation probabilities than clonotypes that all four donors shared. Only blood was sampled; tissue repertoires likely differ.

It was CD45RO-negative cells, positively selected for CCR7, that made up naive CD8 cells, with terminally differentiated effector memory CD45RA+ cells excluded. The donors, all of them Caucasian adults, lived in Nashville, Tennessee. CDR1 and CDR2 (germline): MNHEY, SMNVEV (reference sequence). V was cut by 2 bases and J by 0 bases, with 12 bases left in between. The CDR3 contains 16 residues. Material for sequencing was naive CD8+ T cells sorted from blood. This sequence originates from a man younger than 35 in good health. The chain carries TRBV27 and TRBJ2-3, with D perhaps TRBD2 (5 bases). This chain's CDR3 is CASSLISGLSTDTQYF. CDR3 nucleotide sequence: TGTGCCAGCAGTTTAATTTCGGGATTAAGCACAGATACGCAGTATTTT.